The rows below give T cell receptor beta chains drawn from one sample of a study of blood T cell repertoires in COVID-19. Generated by immunoSEQ multiplex PCR, the TCRdb table keeps only in-frame clones and is missing some. The sample consists of 190,000 or so clones, about 81% of them appearing once. Input material: peripheral blood. The source of these receptors is a woman of 80 years or more with COVID-19, enrolled during active disease. CDR3s leave out the opening cysteine and the closing phenylalanine or tryptophan. Each record gives: V gene, clone size, CDR3 protein. A row's size may be missing; if present it is once, few, many or a size class.

V gene: TRBV7-9
clone size: .
CDR3 protein: ASSQGYNTGELF

V gene: TRBV7-2
clone size: few
CDR3 protein: ASSLLAGEAGELF

V gene: TRBV7-2
clone size: few
CDR3 protein: ASSDERINSPLH

V gene: TRBV5-1
clone size: .
CDR3 protein: ASSFGQGADYT

V gene: TRBV28
clone size: few
CDR3 protein: ASRLTSGATDTQY

V gene: TRBV21-1
clone size: .
CDR3 protein: ASSKIGLAGGPRQETQY

V gene: TRBV30
clone size: .
CDR3 protein: AWETGAYGYT

V gene: TRBV9
clone size: .
CDR3 protein: ASSPGYEQY

V gene: TRBV4-1
clone size: .
CDR3 protein: ASSLVAGVNEQF

V gene: TRBV29-1
clone size: .
CDR3 protein: SVGHYNTGELF

V gene: TRBV20-1
clone size: .
CDR3 protein: SARRGYTIY

V gene: TRBV10-3
clone size: .
CDR3 protein: AISPGGSGDTQY

V gene: TRBV25-1
clone size: .
CDR3 protein: ASSEGNRGSYGYT

V gene: TRBV18
clone size: .
CDR3 protein: ASSPGQSYEQY

V gene: TRBV6-5
clone size: once
CDR3 protein: ASTRGFTGELF